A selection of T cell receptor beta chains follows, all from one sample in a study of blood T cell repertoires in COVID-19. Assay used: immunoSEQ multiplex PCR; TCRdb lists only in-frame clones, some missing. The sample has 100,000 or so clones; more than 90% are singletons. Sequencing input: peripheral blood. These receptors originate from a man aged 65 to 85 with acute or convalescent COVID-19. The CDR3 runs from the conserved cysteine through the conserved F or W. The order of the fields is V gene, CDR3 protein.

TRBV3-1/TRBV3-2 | CASSQEKTALNTEAFF
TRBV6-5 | CASSYSTGAFYGYTF
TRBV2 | CASGLASRGETQYF
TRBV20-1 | CSAIDNGANVLTF
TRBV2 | CASSTQGINQPQHF
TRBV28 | CASSLPNRGRAEAFF
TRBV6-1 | CASSDRANQPQHF
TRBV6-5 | CATQGVGYTF
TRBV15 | CATSGRSGTAQPQHF
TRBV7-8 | CASSLAGGPRVVYEQYF
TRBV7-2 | CASSLERGTATNEKLFF